A single sample is the source of the 17 T cell receptor beta chains below, sequenced in a study of cytomegalovirus exposure and HLA in healthy donors (dated by TCRdb to 2016 to 2017). Libraries were made using the immunoSEQ multiplex PCR assay. For the multiplex PCR, a mixture combining 60 forward primers for TCR Vbeta segments and 13 reverse primers for TCR Jbeta segments was used. The clones in this table, taken by TCRdb from immuneACCESS, are in-frame only. Not every clone is retained; where verified, under half of the shortfall comes from an unresolved V gene, and the cause of the rest is unknown. For this sample there are a few hundred thousand clones; roughly 81% appear just once. The top ten clonotypes cover more than 1.5% of the sample. The sequenced sample consisted of PBMCs. The origin of the receptors is a middle-aged woman in good health and CMV-seropositive.

The chain links TRBV30 to TRBJ2-1, with 10 bases fitting TRBD2. V shed 3 bases, J shed 5 bases, and the junction held 7 bases outside the gene matches. The CDR3 runs 15 residues. From germline, CDR1 is GTSNPN and CDR2 SVGIG (reference sequence). The CDR3 DNA sequence: TGTGCCTGGAGCCGTACTAGCGGGAACGACAATGAGCAGTTCTTC. Translated: CAWSRTSGNDNEQFF.

This chain joins TRBV4-3 and TRBJ2-7; perhaps TRBD1 as D (5 bases). There are 15 residues in the CDR3. Trimming shortened V by 0 bases and J by 2 bases, and 11 bases separated the two germline ends. CDR1 and CDR2 (germline): LGHNA, YSLEER. The DNA for the CDR3 is TGCGCCAGCAGCCAAGATTGGGCAGGGACCTACGAGCAGTACTTC. Protein product: CASSQDWAGTYEQYF.

This clone was detected only once. J is TRBJ1-5 and V is TRBV6-1; 7 positions match TRBD1. After removal of 1 base from V and 5 bases from J, the junction contained 5 bases not matched to a gene. The CDR3 totals 15 residues. Looked up from germline, CDR1 is MNHNS and CDR2 is SASEGT. This CDR3 is CASSEGQGAYQPQHF. As DNA, the CDR3 is TGTGCCAGCAGTGAAGGACAGGGCGCATATCAGCCCCAGCATTTT.

The V and J genes are TRBV29-1 and TRBJ1-2, with 8 nucleotides matching TRBD1. The CDR3 is made up of 15 amino acids. Unmatched junction bases numbered 11, after V lost 3 bases and J lost 5 bases. Germline CDR1 reads SQVTM; CDR2 reads ANQGSEA. CDR3 residues: CSVDGTGTGGYGYTF. In DNA, the CDR3 is TGCAGCGTTGATGGCACCGGGACAGGAGGGTATGGCTACACCTTC.

V usage is TRBV7-9 and J usage is TRBJ2-2; 11 positions match TRBD2. V trimming: 4 bases; J trimming: 5 bases; junction bases outside the gene matches: 3. Germline V gives CDR1 SEHNR, CDR2 FQNEAQ (reference sequence). The CDR3 loop spans 15 amino acids. This CDR3 is CASSSVAGGTGELFF. The CDR3 bases are TGTGCCAGCAGCTCAGTAGCGGGAGGGACCGGGGAGCTGTTTTTT.

This chain connects TRBV18 to TRBJ1-3; 7 bases match TRBD1. J gave up 7 bases and V 2 bases, and 11 bases lay outside the gene matches. Germline V lookup: CDR1 KGHSH, CDR2 LQKENI. The length of the CDR3 is 16 residues. CDR3 sequence (DNA): TGTGCCAGCTCACCAGGGGGACTTCCGGGACAGAACACCATATATTTT. Translating it yields CASSPGGLPGQNTIYF.

This CDR3 reads CASSLSGSGANVLTF. In DNA, the CDR3 is TGTGCCAGCAGCTTATCCGGGTCTGGGGCCAACGTCCTGACTTTC. The rearrangement links TRBV7-6 to TRBJ2-6; no firm D call. Germline V gives CDR1 SGHVS, CDR2 FNYEAQ. V lost 2 bases and J lost 1, with 6 bases in between. CDR3 length: 15 residues.

The rearrangement uses TRBV11-1 and TRBJ2-7; 8 nucleotides agree with TRBD1. After removal of 1 base from V and 5 bases from J, the junction contained 7 bases not matched to a gene. The CDR3 sequence is 15 residues long. Germline V lookup: CDR1 SGHAT, CDR2 FQDESV (reference sequence). The CDR3 spells CASSLVWQGANEQYF. The CDR3 DNA reads TGTGCCAGCAGCTTAGTGTGGCAGGGGGCCAACGAGCAGTACTTC.

This clone has just a few counts. The rearrangement joins TRBV15 to TRBJ2-1; weak D call: TRBD2 (5 bases). V lost 0 bases and J 5 bases, leaving 11 bases between the germline ends. Germline V gives CDR1 LNHNV, CDR2 YYDKDF (reference sequence). The CDR3 sequence is 15 residues long. As DNA, the CDR3 is TGTGCCACCAGCAGAGATGGGAGAAGCCACAATGAGCAGTTCTTC. This encodes CATSRDGRSHNEQFF.

The genes are TRBV11-3 and TRBJ2-2; D possibly corresponds to TRBD2 (6 bases). V shed 5 bases and J shed 2 bases, with 15 bases lying between them. CDR1 SGHNT and CDR2 YENEEA come from the germline V gene. The CDR3 loop spans 16 amino acids. The CDR3 region is CASSTTGTLNTGELFF. CDR3 DNA: TGTGCCAGCAGCACGACCGGGACTCTCAACACCGGGGAGCTGTTTTTT.

V is TRBV29-1 and J is TRBJ1-1; weak D call: TRBD1 (5 bases). This CDR3 comprises 13 residues. V was pared by 4 bases and J by 1 base, with 10 bases between. Germline loops: CDR1 SQVTM, CDR2 ANQGSEA. The CDR3 sequence: CSVGEGENTEAFF. The CDR3 nucleotides read TGCAGCGTTGGGGAAGGGGAGAACACTGAAGCTTTCTTT.

This clone appeared once. The chain links TRBV30 to TRBJ2-1; D is uncertain. The germline V gene encodes CDR1 GTSNPN and CDR2 SVGIG (reference sequence). V was shortened by 0 bases and J by 10 bases, with 13 bases between the two germline ends. CDR3 length: 13 residues. The CDR3 DNA follows: TGTGCCTGGAGTGTAATGGCCCAAAAGGAGCAGTTCTTC. It yields the protein CAWSVMAQKEQFF.

This clone was detected a few times. Distinct nucleotide sequences in the sample also encode this CDR3. The chain joins TRBV28 to TRBJ2-2, with TRBD1 matching over 8 bases. The germline gives CDR1 MDHEN, CDR2 SYDVKM. This CDR3 is built from 15 residues. V was pared by 7 bases and J by 0 bases, with 4 bases of the junction left unmatched. Here the CDR3 DNA reads TGTGCCAGCAACCCGGGACAGGCGAACACCGGGGAGCTGTTTTTT. It specifies CASNPGQANTGELFF.

The chain has TRBV5-4 and TRBJ2-1; TRBD2 aligns across 8 bases. Trimming removed 2 bases from V and 1 base from J; junction bases left unmatched: 11. There are 18 residues in the CDR3. Germline lookup yields CDR1 SGHNT and CDR2 YYREEE (reference sequence). The DNA for the CDR3 is TGTGCCAGCAGCTTATATAGTGTAGCGGGACCTTCCTACAATGAGCAGTTCTTC. Residues: CASSLYSVAGPSYNEQFF.

This clone was found a few times. This chain uses TRBV19 with TRBJ1-2; 7 nucleotides agree with TRBD1. This CDR3 comprises 14 residues. CDR1 is LNHDA and CDR2 is SQIVND in the germline V gene (reference sequence). V lost 10 bases to trimming and J lost 0 bases; unmatched junction nucleotides: 8. The CDR3 bases are TGTGCCACGTCCAGGGGGACCACTAACTATGGCTACACCTTC. Translation gives CATSRGTTNYGYTF.

This sequence joins TRBV6-1 and TRBJ2-1; 8 bases align to TRBD1. The CDR3 loop spans 14 amino acids. Unmatched junction bases numbered 2, after V lost 1 base and J lost 6 bases. CDR1 and CDR2 from the germline V gene are MNHNS and SASEGT. The CDR3 DNA is TGTGCCAGCAGTGAAGGACAGGGGATCAATGAGCAGTTCTTC. Residues: CASSEGQGINEQFF.

CDR3 sequence (DNA): TGTGCCAGCTCACGTTCGACAGGGACCACCGGGGAGCTGTTTTTT. This sequence encodes CASSRSTGTTGELFF. The rearrangement links TRBV18 to TRBJ2-2; 7 bases match TRBD1. The V and J ends lost 4 bases and 4 bases, in that order; junction bases with no gene match: 6. The CDR3 has 15 residues. From germline, CDR1 is KGHSH and CDR2 LQKENI.